This T cell receptor (beta chain) was documented in a study of T cell changes during pregnancy in multiple sclerosis. Generated by immunoSEQ multiplex PCR, the TCRdb table keeps only in-frame clones and is missing some. The sample includes roughly 120,000 clones, roughly nine tenths of them seen just once. Germline V gene sequence: CDR1 MNHEY, CDR2 SVGAGI. V was trimmed by 5 bases and J by 8 bases, leaving 12 bases between them. CDR3 size: 12 residues. Source: peripheral blood, taken in the third trimester of pregnancy. This TCR was recovered from a female donor with multiple sclerosis, enrolled in a pregnancy study. The rearrangement links TRBV6-5 to TRBJ1-1; a possible D gene is TRBD1 (5 bases). CDR3 protein: CASSPRTSEAFF. The CDR3, as DNA: TGTGCCAGCAGTCCCCGGACATCAGAAGCTTTCTTT.